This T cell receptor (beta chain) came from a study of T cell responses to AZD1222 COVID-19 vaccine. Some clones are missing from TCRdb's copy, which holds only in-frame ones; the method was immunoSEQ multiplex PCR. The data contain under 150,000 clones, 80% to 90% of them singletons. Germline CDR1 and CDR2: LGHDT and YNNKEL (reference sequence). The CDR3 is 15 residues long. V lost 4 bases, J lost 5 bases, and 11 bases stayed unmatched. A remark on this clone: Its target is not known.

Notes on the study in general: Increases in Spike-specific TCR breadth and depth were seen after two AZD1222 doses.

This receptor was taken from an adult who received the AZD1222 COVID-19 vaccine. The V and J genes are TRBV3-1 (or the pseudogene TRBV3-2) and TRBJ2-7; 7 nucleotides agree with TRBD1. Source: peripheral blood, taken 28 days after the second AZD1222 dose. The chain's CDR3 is CASSRVLQGKHEQYF. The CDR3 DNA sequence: TGTGCCAGCAGCCGAGTTTTACAGGGGAAACACGAGCAGTACTTC.